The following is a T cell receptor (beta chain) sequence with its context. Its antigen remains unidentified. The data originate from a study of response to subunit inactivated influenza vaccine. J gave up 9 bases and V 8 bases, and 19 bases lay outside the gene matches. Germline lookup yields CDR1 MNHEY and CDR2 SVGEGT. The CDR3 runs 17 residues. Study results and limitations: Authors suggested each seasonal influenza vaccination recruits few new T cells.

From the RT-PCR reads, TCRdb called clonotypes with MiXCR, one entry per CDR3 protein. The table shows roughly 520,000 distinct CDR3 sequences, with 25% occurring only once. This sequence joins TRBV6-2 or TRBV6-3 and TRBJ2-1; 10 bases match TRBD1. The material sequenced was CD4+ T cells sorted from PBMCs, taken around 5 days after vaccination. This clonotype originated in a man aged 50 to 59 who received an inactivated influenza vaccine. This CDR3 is CASGTRQGAGRRGEQFF. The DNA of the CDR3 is TGTGCCAGCGGAACAAGACAGGGGGCAGGACGACGGGGTGAGCAGTTCTTC.